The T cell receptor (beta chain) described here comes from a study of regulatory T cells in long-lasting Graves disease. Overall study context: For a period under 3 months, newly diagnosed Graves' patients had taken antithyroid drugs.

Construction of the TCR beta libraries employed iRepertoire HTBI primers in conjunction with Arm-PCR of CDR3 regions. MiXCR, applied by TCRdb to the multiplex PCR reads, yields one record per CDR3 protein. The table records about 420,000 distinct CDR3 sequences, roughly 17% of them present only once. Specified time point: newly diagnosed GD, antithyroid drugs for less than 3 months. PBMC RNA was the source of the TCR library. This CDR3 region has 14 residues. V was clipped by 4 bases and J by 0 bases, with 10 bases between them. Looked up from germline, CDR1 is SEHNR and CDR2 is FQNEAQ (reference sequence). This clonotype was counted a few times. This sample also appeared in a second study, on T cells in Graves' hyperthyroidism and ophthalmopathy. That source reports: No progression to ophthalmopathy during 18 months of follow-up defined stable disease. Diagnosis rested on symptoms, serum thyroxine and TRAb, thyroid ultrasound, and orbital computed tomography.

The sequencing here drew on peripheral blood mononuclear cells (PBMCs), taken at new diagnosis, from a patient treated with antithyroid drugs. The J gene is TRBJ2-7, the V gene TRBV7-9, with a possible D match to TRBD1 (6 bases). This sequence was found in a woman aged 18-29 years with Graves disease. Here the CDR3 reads CASSSQGSSYEQYF. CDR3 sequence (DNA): TGTGCCAGCAGCTCACAGGGTAGCTCCTACGAGCAGTACTTC.